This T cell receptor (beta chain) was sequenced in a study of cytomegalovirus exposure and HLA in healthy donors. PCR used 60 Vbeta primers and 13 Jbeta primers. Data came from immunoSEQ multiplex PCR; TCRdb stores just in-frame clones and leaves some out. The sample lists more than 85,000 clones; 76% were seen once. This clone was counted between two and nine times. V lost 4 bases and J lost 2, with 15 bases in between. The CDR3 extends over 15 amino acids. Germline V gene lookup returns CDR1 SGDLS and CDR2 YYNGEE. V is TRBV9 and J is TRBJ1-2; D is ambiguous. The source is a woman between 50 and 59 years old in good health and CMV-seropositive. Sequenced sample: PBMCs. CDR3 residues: CASSRSGGKNYGYTF. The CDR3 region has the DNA TGTGCCAGCAGCAGATCCGGAGGAAAAAACTATGGCTACACCTTC.